One T cell receptor (beta chain) is described in this entry. This clonotype appeared many times. Its antigen specificity is not known. Base-call qualities are not available, and no considerably larger clone is one nucleotide away. The method was 5' RACE. The instrument given in TCRdb is Illumina HiSeq 2000. A universal primer binding site was introduced by template switching, and a unique molecular identifier was present in the final cDNA, enabling accurate counting of TCR cDNA molecules. First-strand cDNA for TCR alpha and beta chains was synthesized from specific primers in the conserved constant-segment region. To control for contamination, each cDNA library was double barcoded with a SMART-Mk sample barcode plus Illumina barcodes. TruSeq adapter sequences and Illumina sample barcodes were added in two successive PCR steps. TCR alpha and beta cDNA libraries were sequenced on the Illumina HiSeq platform with custom primers. For the original study's pipeline: MiGEC processed the raw reads to extract unique molecular identifiers, while MiXCR was used to determine the CDR3 positions. For each individual, recombination models were inferred using an EM algorithm with the repgenHMM and IGoR tools. The tcR package in R was used for shared clonotype analysis, with sharing normalized by the product of cloneset sizes. To study raw recombination without the effects of thymic and clonal selection, out-of-frame nonproductive sequences were analyzed. TCRdb reran the public reads through fastp at Q25 and MiXCR, keeping productive beta chains. Every CDR3 protein is listed once, alongside the most common genes and DNA of its rows. These V and J calls are TCRdb output, not the study's own analysis. The sample data list 410,000 or so distinct CDR3 sequences, and less than 20% of these were observed just once. The ten largest make up 12% of the sample.

This sample was included in a study of identical twins listed by TCRdb under 2016. Notes on the research overall: To test whether fetal clonotypes persist, the study used deep sequencing on TCR alpha and beta repertoires from monozygotic twins, unrelated adults of various ages, and cord blood. To rule out contamination, the twin experiments were replicated at different times with different library preparation protocols. Paper-wide results and their limitations: Fewer insertions were carried by abundant cord blood beta clonotypes, a similar but weaker trend appeared in young adult naive repertoires, and no such trend appeared in memory repertoires. Compared with coincidental sharing between unrelated individuals, an excess of low generation-probability sequences was observed among out-of-frame TCR alpha sequences shared between twins. Excess twin sharing in beta out-of-frame sequences was weaker because fewer shared sequences lowered the signal-to-noise ratio. Invariant T cells such as MAIT and iNKT could partly confound zero-insertion analyses, although diverse VJ usage argued against such confounding for most clonotypes. In monozygotic twins, out-of-frame TCR alpha sharing was systematically underestimated by recombination models, although the models agreed with sharing between unrelated individuals. Conclusions relied on cross-sectional statistical analysis, since the same donors could not be followed over many years.

Every donor in the study was a healthy Caucasian. The study also sequenced three unrelated non-twin adults: a male aged 18 to 30, a male aged 50 to 60 and a female aged 50 to 60. Miltenyi CD45RO+ enrichment and human naive T-cell isolation kits were used to isolate memory (CD45RO+) and naive T cells from PBMC. The CDR3 runs 15 amino acids, cysteine and phenylalanine included. CDR3 DNA only is kept here, 45 bases in frame from base 1. For this chain, trimming is 3 bases at the V end and 6 bases at the J end, and the number of junction bases without a gene match is 5. The germline V gene sets CDR1 to SGDLS and CDR2 to YYNGEE.

The chain uses TRBV9 and TRBJ2-1, and 11 junctional nucleotides match TRBD1. The sample consisted of naive T cells sorted from blood. Explained via the paper, the cell subset or site label denotes: cells isolated with a human naive T-cell isolation kit. This sequence originates from a man over 45 in good health. The encoded CDR3 is CASSAGTGGVNEQFF. The nucleotide sequence reads as follows: TGTGCCAGCAGCGCCGGGACAGGGGGAGTCAATGAGCAGTTCTTC.